This T cell receptor beta chain was retrieved from a study of blood T cell repertoires in COVID-19. Measured with immunoSEQ multiplex PCR; TCRdb has only the in-frame clones, and not every one. The table records 150,000 to 200,000 clones, roughly 82% of them present only once. V was cut by 2 bases and J by 0 bases, with 7 bases left in between. Germline CDR1 is SNHLY and CDR2 is FYNNEI. This CDR3 contains 14 residues. V usage is TRBV2 and J usage is TRBJ1-1; D unclear. This clonotype was sampled from a woman aged 55-69 years with acute COVID-19. The material sequenced was PBMCs or T cells enriched from blood (not recorded which). CDR3 sequence (DNA): TGTGCCAGCAGTGAAAGGAGTATGAACACTGAAGCTTTCTTT. As protein: CASSERSMNTEAFF.